This entry lists 15 T cell receptor beta chains sequenced from one sample in a study of T cell responses to AZD1222 COVID-19 vaccine. This table comes from immunoSEQ multiplex PCR, and its TCRdb copy is limited to in-frame clones, with some not included. The sample has nearly 90,000 clones; almost 90% are singletons. Material: peripheral blood, obtained on day 0 of MenACWY control vaccination. These receptors were obtained from an adult in good health.

The chain joins TRBV13 to TRBJ2-1; 10 bases are shared with TRBD2. The CDR3 sequence is 16 residues long. Trimming removed 0 bases from V and 4 bases from J; junction bases left unmatched: 3. Germline CDR1 reads PRHDT; CDR2 reads FYEKMQ (reference sequence). For the CDR3, the DNA is TGTGCCAGCAGCTTAGGACTAGCGGGAATTTACAATGAGCAGTTCTTC. Its translation: CASSLGLAGIYNEQFF.

The chain has TRBV5-5 and TRBJ2-5; TRBD1 matches at 7 bases. Per the germline V gene, CDR1 is SGHKS and CDR2 is YYEKEE (reference sequence). This CDR3 comprises 15 residues. V lost 0 bases to trimming and J lost 7 bases; unmatched junction nucleotides: 9. CDR3 DNA sequence: TGTGCCAGCAGCTTGGGGAGTGGGACAGAAGGGACCCAGTACTTC. This gives the protein CASSLGSGTEGTQYF.

This clone was recorded a few times. This chain connects TRBV4-1 to TRBJ2-1, with D perhaps matching TRBD1 (5 bases). Trimming left V 3 bases short and J 6 bases short, with 9 bases between. The CDR3 length is 13 residues. CDR1 MGHRA and CDR2 YSYEKL come from the germline V gene. For the CDR3, the DNA is TGCGCCAGCAGCCATTACCAGGGCAATGAGCAGTTCTTC. It codes for CASSHYQGNEQFF.

V is TRBV6-1 and J is TRBJ2-7; TRBD1 matches 8 bases. V shed 0 bases, J shed 3 bases, and the junction held 10 bases outside the gene matches. CDR3 size: 17 residues. Germline V gives CDR1 MNHNS, CDR2 SASEGT. The CDR3 loop reads CASSEALDRVKIYEQYF. CDR3 DNA sequence: TGTGCCAGCAGTGAAGCCCTGGACAGGGTTAAGATCTACGAGCAGTACTTC.

V usage is TRBV7-8 and J usage is TRBJ1-6, with 7 nucleotides matching TRBD1. In germline, CDR1 is SGHVS, CDR2 FQNEAQ. The CDR3 length is 14 residues. Trimming cost V 5 bases and J 10 bases; bases outside gene matches: 8. CDR3 sequence reads: CASSQRGGESPLHF. CDR3 in DNA: TGTGCCAGCAGCCAGAGAGGGGGCGAATCACCCCTCCACTTT. Together with reference TRBV7-8 and TRBJ1-6, the CDR3 gives the full variable domain: GAGVSQSPRYKVAKRGQDVALRCDPISGHVSLFWYQQALGQGPEFLTYFQNEAQLDKSGLPSDRFFAERPEGSVSTLKIQRTQQEDSAVYLCASSQRGGESPLHFGNGTRLTVT.

The rearrangement links TRBV7-9 to TRBJ1-2, with D possibly being TRBD1 (6 bases). CDR1 and CDR2 from the germline V gene are SEHNR and FQNEAQ (reference sequence). This CDR3 is built from 14 residues. V lost 5 bases, J lost 1 base, and 11 bases lay in between. Written as DNA, the CDR3 is TGTGCCAGCAGCCGACAGGAGAATAACTATGGCTACACCTTC. Encoded protein: CASSRQENNYGYTF.

This clone has a handful of counts. The chain links TRBV5-1 to TRBJ1-1; D gene unclear. The V end was cut by 0 bases, the J end by 1 base, with 10 bases between. The CDR3 loop spans 15 amino acids. Per germline, CDR1 SGHRS and CDR2 YFSETQ. This chain's CDR3 is CASSLDTSRNTEAFF. In DNA form, the CDR3 reads TGCGCCAGCAGCTTGGACACCAGCAGGAACACTGAAGCTTTCTTT.

The CDR3 DNA reads as TGTGCCAGCAGCTTAGAGGCTGGGAGCTCCTACGAGCAGTACTTC. Protein product: CASSLEAGSSYEQYF. The chain uses TRBV7-8 and TRBJ2-7; D may be TRBD2 (5 bases). The CDR3 covers 15 residues. Germline lookup yields CDR1 SGHVS and CDR2 FQNEAQ. Deletions cut 1 base from V and 0 bases from J, with 10 bases between.

This rearrangement joins TRBV27 to TRBJ2-1; D uncertain. This CDR3 is built from 12 residues. Germline V gene sequence: CDR1 MNHEY, CDR2 SMNVEV (reference sequence). Between the trimmed V and J ends, which lost 4 bases and 6 bases, there was a span of 7 bases. CDR3 bases: TGTGCCAGCAGTTGGATGGGCAATGAGCAGTTCTTC. This translates into CASSWMGNEQFF.

The rearrangement uses TRBV7-2 and TRBJ1-1, with D possibly matching TRBD1 (6 bases). Germline CDR1 reads SGHTA; CDR2 reads FQGNSA. The V end lost 5 bases, the J end lost 4 bases, and 23 bases lay between the germline ends. This CDR3 region has 17 residues. Here the CDR3 reads CASSPRGRTVGRTEAFF. CDR3 DNA sequence: TGTGCCAGCAGCCCAAGGGGGAGGACAGTTGGTCGCACTGAAGCTTTCTTT.

DNA for the CDR3: TGTGCCAGGGGGGCTGGGGCCAACGTCCTGACTTTC. The encoded protein is CARGAGANVLTF. The gene calls are TRBV24-1 and TRBJ2-6, with D perhaps matching TRBD2 (6 bases). Germline CDR1 reads KGHDR; CDR2 reads SFDVKD. This CDR3 comprises 12 residues. V lost 11 bases and J lost 2, with 6 bases in between.

The chain couples TRBV14 to TRBJ2-3; 11 bases are a match to TRBD2. The CDR3 length is 18 residues. Germline CDR1 and CDR2: SGHDN and FVKESK. Germline trimming cut 3 bases from V and 0 bases from J; bases unmatched to any gene: 8. For the CDR3, the DNA is TGTGCCAGCAGCCAGAGCCGACTAGCGGGGACTAGCACAGATACGCAGTATTTT. Its protein is CASSQSRLAGTSTDTQYF.

This clone was observed a handful of times. The chain joins TRBV2 to TRBJ2-3; 8 nucleotides agree with TRBD2. The V segment lost 2 bases and the J segment 4 bases; nucleotides outside the gene matches: 5. The CDR3 runs 15 residues. Germline V gene data show CDR1 as SNHLY and CDR2 as FYNNEI. The CDR3 DNA reads as TGTGCCAGCAGTGAACTGGGGACTAGGTCAGATACGCAGTATTTT. Translated, it gives CASSELGTRSDTQYF.

CDR3 protein: CATSREARQSYEQYF. Here the CDR3 DNA reads TGTGCCACCAGCAGAGAAGCCAGGCAAAGCTACGAGCAGTACTTC. J is TRBJ2-7 and V is TRBV15; D remains ambiguous. V lost 0 bases to trimming and J lost 3 bases, with 12 bases between them. This CDR3 is 15 amino acids long. Germline CDR1 is LNHNV and CDR2 is YYDKDF (reference sequence).

The chain links TRBV7-3 to TRBJ1-2; no definite D call. The length of the CDR3 is 13 residues. Germline V gives CDR1 SGHTA, CDR2 FQGTGA. V was clipped by 5 bases and J by 7 bases, with 14 bases between them. The CDR3 sequence is CASSPGFLSGYTF. Written as DNA, the CDR3 is TGTGCCAGCAGCCCCGGGTTTCTGAGTGGCTACACCTTC.